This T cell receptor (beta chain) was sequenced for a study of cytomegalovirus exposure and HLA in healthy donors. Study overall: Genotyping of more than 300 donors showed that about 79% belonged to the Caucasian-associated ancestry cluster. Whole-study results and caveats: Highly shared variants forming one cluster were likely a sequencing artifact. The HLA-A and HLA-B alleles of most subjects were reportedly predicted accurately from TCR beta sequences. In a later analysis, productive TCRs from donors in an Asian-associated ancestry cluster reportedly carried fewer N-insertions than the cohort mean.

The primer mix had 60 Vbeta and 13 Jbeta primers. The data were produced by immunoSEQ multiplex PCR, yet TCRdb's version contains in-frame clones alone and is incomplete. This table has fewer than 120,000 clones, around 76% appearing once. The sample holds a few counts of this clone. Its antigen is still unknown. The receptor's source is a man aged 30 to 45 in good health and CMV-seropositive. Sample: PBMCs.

This CDR3 reads CAWAGMDEQFF. As DNA, the CDR3 is TGTGCCTGGGCCGGTATGGATGAGCAGTTCTTC. V usage is TRBV30 and J usage is TRBJ2-1; D is ambiguous. CDR1 and CDR2 (germline): GTSNPN, SVGIG (reference sequence). V was shortened by 5 bases and J by 8 bases, with 10 bases between the two germline ends. This CDR3 is 11 amino acids long. Full variable domain (outside the CDR3, taken from reference TRBV30 and TRBJ2-1): SQTIHQWPATLVQPVGSPLSLECTVEGTSNPNLYWYRQAAGRGLQLLFYSVGIGQISSEVPQNLSASRPQDRQFILSSKKLLLSDSGFYLCAWAGMDEQFFGPGTRLTVL.